The TCR beta chain under discussion was sequenced for a study of early stage breast cancer tumors. General study results and limits: Comparing each tissue with blood distinguished tumor from normal in most of the 16 patients. Enriched TCRB sequences shared across patients were mostly commonly generated sequences. Functional markers like CD4, CD8 and FOXP3 were missed in bulk sequencing. Tumors had about 2.4-fold higher T cell density and higher clonality than adjacent normal breast tissue.

Data came from immunoSEQ multiplex PCR; TCRdb stores just in-frame clones and leaves some out. Counted here are approximately 48,000 clones, over 80% occurring once; the ten biggest clones make up more than 4%. Trimming stripped 0 bases from V and 3 bases from J, with 10 bases between. This CDR3 is 16 amino acids long. CDR1 is SGHDT and CDR2 is YYEEEE in the germline V gene. On this clone itself: What it binds is not known.

The TCR sequence derives from a person aged 70 to 85 with breast cancer. The sequenced sample was blood. The chain carries TRBV5-6 and TRBJ1-6, with D possibly TRBD1 on 5 matching bases. CDR3 nucleotides: TGTGCCAGCAGCTTGGCCCAAAGGGGCTATAATTCACCCCTCCACTTT. Its protein is CASSLAQRGYNSPLHF.